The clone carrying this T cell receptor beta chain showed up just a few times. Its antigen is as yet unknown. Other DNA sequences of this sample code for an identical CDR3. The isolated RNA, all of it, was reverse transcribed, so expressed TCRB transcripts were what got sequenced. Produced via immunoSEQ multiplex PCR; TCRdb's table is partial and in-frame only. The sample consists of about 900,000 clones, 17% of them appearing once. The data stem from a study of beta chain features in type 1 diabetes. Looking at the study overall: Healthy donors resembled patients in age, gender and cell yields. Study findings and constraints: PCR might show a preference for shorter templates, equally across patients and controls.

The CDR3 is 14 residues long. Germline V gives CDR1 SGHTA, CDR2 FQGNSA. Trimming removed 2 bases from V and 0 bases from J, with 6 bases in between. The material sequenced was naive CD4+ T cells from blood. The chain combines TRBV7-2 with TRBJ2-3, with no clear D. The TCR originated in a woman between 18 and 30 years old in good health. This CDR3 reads CASSLRASTDTQYF. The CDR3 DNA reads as TGTGCCAGCAGCTTAAGAGCTAGCACAGATACGCAGTATTTT.